Listed below are T cell receptor beta chains from one sample, sequenced in a study of T cells after yellow fever vaccination. From the 5' RACE reads, TCRdb called clonotypes with MiXCR, one entry per CDR3 protein. The data contain 450,000 to 550,000 distinct CDR3 sequences, 20% to 25% of them singletons. The specimen was PBMCs, collected about 20 days after the first yellow fever vaccination. The source of these receptors is a man younger than 35 who received the YFV17D yellow fever vaccine. CDR3s include the opening cysteine and the closing phenylalanine or tryptophan.

CDR3 protein	V gene	J gene
CASSPGRTGTYEQYF	TRBV12-3/TRBV12-4	TRBJ2-7
CASSRPEGTGELFF	TRBV25-1	TRBJ2-2
CASRGLGRDTEAFF	TRBV6-1	TRBJ1-1
CAISDTLAGGSSYNEQFF	TRBV10-3	TRBJ2-1
CSAPGPLNTGELFF	TRBV20-1	TRBJ2-2
CASSLKQAYEQYF	TRBV27	TRBJ2-7
CASSLDGAMNTEAFF	TRBV5-1	TRBJ1-1
CASSPRGTGANTEAFF	TRBV4-2	TRBJ1-1
CAISEPGAQETQYF	TRBV10-3	TRBJ2-5
CASSRTESEAFF	TRBV6-2/TRBV6-3	TRBJ1-1
CASSYPLGGPTYNEQFF	TRBV6-2/TRBV6-3	TRBJ2-1
CASSFSGFSYEQYF	TRBV5-1	TRBJ2-7
CSARDPSGGGDTQYF	TRBV20-1	TRBJ2-3
CASSPRTGEHNSPLHF	TRBV5-1	TRBJ1-6
CSVEEAGVNYEQYF	TRBV29-1	TRBJ2-7
CASSQTGLANEQYF	TRBV3-1	TRBJ2-7